The 22 T cell receptor beta chains presented below share a single source sample, sequenced in a study of cytomegalovirus exposure and HLA in healthy donors (TCRdb year 2017). To prepare the library, the immunoSEQ multiplex PCR assay was applied. For the multiplex PCR, a mixture combining 60 forward primers for TCR Vbeta segments and 13 reverse primers for TCR Jbeta segments was used. Drawn from immuneACCESS, this table holds only the in-frame rearrangements with V and J called that TCRdb kept. Clones are partly lost; checked studies trace under half to an unresolved V gene and leave the rest unexplained. Within this sample are about 150,000 clones, with around 80% of them counted one time only. The top ten clonotypes cover roughly an eighth of the sample. Sequenced: PBMCs. The receptors were sampled from a woman in her 40s in good health and CMV-seronegative.

The chain combines TRBV5-1 with TRBJ2-7; TRBD1 is a possible D gene (6 bases). V lost 1 base and J lost 3, with 11 bases in between. The CDR3 runs to 14 residues. Germline CDR1 is SGHRS and CDR2 is YFSETQ. The CDR3 reads CASSLPGTIYEQYF. CDR3 DNA: TGCGCCAGCAGCTTGCCCGGGACAATCTACGAGCAGTACTTC.

This clone was seen only once. The chain has TRBV7-3 and TRBJ1-4; D not resolved. CDR1 is SGHTA and CDR2 is FQGTGA in the germline V gene. Trimming left V 2 bases short and J 3 bases short, with 19 bases between. The CDR3 length is 18 residues. The CDR3 DNA sequence: TGTGCCAGCAGCTTATTGATGGACTGCCGATATTCTAATGAAAAACTGTTTTTT. Translating it yields CASSLLMDCRYSNEKLFF.

Regarding this clone: The junction and the germline gene differ at one end; a read error may be behind it. The chain uses TRBV2 and TRBJ2-7; D gene uncertain. Germline-derived CDR1 and CDR2 are SNHLY and FYNNEI. This CDR3 has 15 residues. For the CDR3, the DNA is TGTGCCAACAGTGACCCAGTCCAACCCCCCTACGAGCAGTACTTC. Amino acid sequence: CANSDPVQPPYEQYF.

The V call is TRBV7-9, the J call TRBJ1-3; D might be TRBD1 (6 bases). Germline assignment: CDR1 SEHNR and CDR2 FQNEAQ (reference sequence). The V gene lost 8 bases and the J gene lost 8 bases, with 19 bases spanning the gap. This CDR3 has 14 amino acids. This chain's CDR3 is CASALMGGPDTIYF. The DNA of the CDR3 is TGTGCCAGCGCACTAATGGGGGGGCCGGACACCATATATTTT.

A single count supports this clone. The V and J genes are TRBV27 and TRBJ1-2, with a weak D call TRBD1 (6 bases). The CDR3 is 15 residues long. The V and J ends lost 6 bases and 8 bases respectively, with 22 bases between them. Germline V gene data show CDR1 as MNHEY and CDR2 as SMNVEV (reference sequence). CDR3 protein: CASRVGRGAGAGYTF. DNA for the CDR3: TGTGCCAGCAGAGTCGGCAGGGGCGCGGGGGCGGGCTACACCTTC.

The rearrangement joins TRBV4-1 to TRBJ2-2; no reliable D call. Trimming left V 0 bases short and J 0 bases short, with 11 bases between. The CDR3 length is 17 residues. CDR1 is MGHRA and CDR2 is YSYEKL in the germline V gene. The CDR3 loop is CASSQDRQRANTGELFF. For the CDR3, the DNA is TGCGCCAGCAGCCAAGATCGGCAGCGAGCGAACACCGGGGAGCTGTTTTTT.

The chain couples TRBV27 to TRBJ2-3, with D possibly TRBD2 on 6 matching bases. This CDR3 spans 12 amino acids. Germline loops: CDR1 MNHEY, CDR2 SMNVEV (reference sequence). V dropped 5 bases and J dropped 5 bases, with 8 bases sitting between them. The CDR3 spells CASSVEGDTQYF. CDR3 nucleotide sequence: TGTGCCAGCAGTGTGGAGGGAGATACGCAGTATTTT.

This chain links TRBV4-2 with TRBJ1-1, with no clear D. Trimming removed 1 base at V and 4 bases at J, with 7 bases between. The CDR3 runs 13 residues. The germline V gene has CDR1 LGHNA and CDR2 YNFKEQ. The CDR3 sequence is CASSQGRGTEAFF. CDR3 DNA sequence: TGTGCCAGCAGCCAAGGGCGGGGCACTGAAGCTTTCTTT.

As for this clone: At one end the junction does not follow the germline gene, possibly because of a read error. V is TRBV7-7 and J is TRBJ2-1; the D gene is possibly TRBD2 (5 bases). Per germline, CDR1 SSHAT and CDR2 FNYEAQ (reference sequence). The CDR3 is made up of 13 amino acids. DNA for the CDR3: TGTGCTAGCAGCTTAAACGGGGACAATGAGCAGTTCTTC. It specifies CASSLNGDNEQFF.

The chain employs TRBV6-5 and TRBJ1-3; D remains unclear. V was pared by 5 bases and J by 0 bases, with 11 bases between. The CDR3 loop spans 15 amino acids. Germline CDR1 and CDR2: MNHEY and SVGAGI. The CDR3 protein is CASSNDRSSGNTIYF. DNA of the CDR3: TGTGCCAGCAGTAACGACCGGAGCTCTGGAAACACCATATATTTT.

This chain joins TRBV11-2 and TRBJ2-5; D not certain. The CDR3 sequence is 12 residues long. Germline loops: CDR1 SGHAT, CDR2 FQNNGV. Trimming removed 6 bases at V and 5 bases at J, with 10 bases between. The CDR3 DNA sequence: TGTGCCAGCAGAGGAGCCCCCGAGACCCAGTACTTC. Protein product: CASRGAPETQYF.

J is TRBJ1-2 and V is TRBV19; D is ambiguous. Germline V lookup: CDR1 LNHDA, CDR2 SQIVND (reference sequence). The CDR3 is made up of 12 amino acids. Between the trimmed V and J ends, which lost 6 bases and 3 bases, there was a span of 8 bases. The CDR3 here is CASSREYYGYTF. DNA of the CDR3: TGTGCCAGTAGCCGGGAGTACTATGGCTACACCTTC.

This chain links TRBV5-4 with TRBJ2-1; 9 bases match TRBD2. V lost 4 bases and J lost 9; bases outside the gene matches: 5. The CDR3 is 13 residues long. Germline-derived CDR1 and CDR2 are SGHNT and YYREEE (reference sequence). The chain's CDR3 is CASSAGTSSEQFF. Here the CDR3 DNA reads TGTGCCAGCAGCGCCGGGACTAGCAGTGAGCAGTTCTTC.

This chain joins TRBV10-2 and TRBJ2-5; 10 nucleotides match TRBD2. V gave up 4 bases and J gave up 4 bases; unmatched junction bases: 6. The V gene's germline CDR1 is WSHSY and CDR2 SAAADI. CDR3 size: 15 residues. Here the CDR3 DNA reads TGCGCCAGCAGTGGAGGGGTAGCGGGAGGAGAGACCCAGTACTTC. This codes for CASSGGVAGGETQYF.

The chain carries TRBV9 and TRBJ2-1; unclear D gene. V lost 2 bases to trimming and J lost 0 bases, with 12 bases between them. Germline V gene data show CDR1 as SGDLS and CDR2 as YYNGEE. The CDR3 contains 16 residues. The CDR3 DNA sequence: TGTGCCAGCAGCGTCACCAGCGCGAGCTCCTACAATGAGCAGTTCTTC. Residues: CASSVTSASSYNEQFF.

The CDR3: CASSSDRNQPQHF. CDR3 nucleotide sequence: TGTGCCAGCAGCTCGGACAGAAATCAGCCCCAGCATTTT. This chain connects TRBV5-6 to TRBJ1-5, with D maybe TRBD1 (6 bases). CDR1 is SGHDT and CDR2 is YYEEEE in the germline V gene. The V end was cut by 3 bases, the J end by 4 bases, with 8 bases between. The CDR3 is 13 amino acids.

The chain is built from TRBV4-3 and TRBJ1-2, with D maybe TRBD1 (5 bases). The CDR3 runs 13 residues. Trimming stripped 1 base from V and 8 bases from J, with 11 bases between. The germline V gene has CDR1 LGHNA and CDR2 YSLEER. CDR3 region: CASSQGRPGGYTF. In DNA, the CDR3 is TGCGCCAGCAGCCAAGGACGCCCAGGGGGCTACACCTTC.

Comment on this clone: The sample has other DNA sequences that encode this CDR3 too. The chain couples TRBV28 to TRBJ2-7; a weak D match, TRBD2 (5 bases). The length of the CDR3 is 13 residues. Germline CDR1 and CDR2: MDHEN and SYDVKM. With 5 bases removed from V and 0 bases from J, the gap between germline ends came to 8 bases. CDR3 sequence: CASSAGRSYEQYF. As DNA, the CDR3 is TGTGCCAGCAGTGCGGGCCGCTCCTACGAGCAGTACTTC.

This clone has a handful of counts. Other DNA sequences of this sample code for an identical CDR3. The V call is TRBV28, the J call TRBJ2-7; TRBD1 is a possible D gene (5 bases). This CDR3 contains 13 residues. CDR1 is MDHEN, CDR2 SYDVKM, per germline. V lost 6 bases and J 1 base, leaving 10 bases between the germline ends. The chain's CDR3 is CASRIQGSYEQYF. As DNA, the CDR3 is TGTGCCAGCAGGATTCAGGGATCCTACGAGCAGTACTTC. Looking up the rest from reference TRBV28 and TRBJ2-7 gives the full variable domain: DVKVTQSSRYLVKRTGEKVFLECVQDMDHENMFWYRQDPGLGLRLIYFSYDVKMKEKGDIPEGYSVSREKKERFSLILESASTNQTSMYLCASRIQGSYEQYFGPGTRLTVT.

This clone has a single count. V gene TRBV28 combines with J gene TRBJ1-2; D is unclear. V gave up 6 bases and J gave up 0 bases, with 14 bases separating them. The germline CDR1 and CDR2 sequences are MDHEN and SYDVKM. The CDR3 is made up of 15 amino acids. The CDR3 nucleotides read TGTGCCAGCAGCACCAGCTACACAGCTAACTATGGCTACACCTTC. Translating gives CASSTSYTANYGYTF.

The CDR3 region has the DNA TGTGCCAGCAGCTTATTCGGGGGGAATGAAAAACTGTTTTTT. This codes for CASSLFGGNEKLFF. J is TRBJ1-4 and V is TRBV7-9; possibly TRBD1 for D (5 bases). Trimming pared 2 bases from V and 5 bases from J, leaving 9 bases between. Germline CDR1 and CDR2: SEHNR and FQNEAQ (reference sequence). This CDR3 has 14 residues.

The CDR3 here is CASSPGLAGVTETQYF. The CDR3 DNA follows: TGTGCCAGCAGCCCGGGGCTAGCGGGGGTTACGGAGACCCAGTACTTC. This sequence joins TRBV11-2 and TRBJ2-5; 10 positions agree with TRBD2. The CDR3 is 16 amino acids. The ends lost 5 bases at V and 5 bases at J; junction bases unmatched: 11. Germline loops: CDR1 SGHAT, CDR2 FQNNGV.